This is a list of T cell receptor beta chains from one sample in a study of T cell responses to AZD1222 COVID-19 vaccine. Repertoires were generated with immunoSEQ multiplex PCR, while TCRdb's copy carries only in-frame clones and drops some. The repertoire holds 150,000 to 200,000 clones, with almost 95% as singletons. Here the sequenced sample was peripheral blood, taken on day 0 of AZD1222 vaccination. These receptors originate from an adult in good health. The CDR3 runs from the conserved cysteine through the conserved F or W. Fields, in order: D gene, J gene, V gene, clone size, CDR3 protein, CDR3 DNA. D genes are given only for firm matches. Clone size is stated in some rows and not others, as once, few, many or a class when expanded.

NA,TRBJ1-1,TRBV5-8,NA,CASRWGVMNTEAFF,TGTGCCAGCAGATGGGGGGTTATGAACACTGAAGCTTTCTTT
TRBD1,TRBJ1-1,TRBV5-1,NA,CASSPRTGESPEAFF,TGCGCCAGCAGCCCCAGGACAGGGGAGAGTCCTGAAGCTTTCTTT
NA,TRBJ2-3,TRBV9,NA,CASSVDGSTDTQYF,TGTGCCAGCAGCGTCGACGGTAGCACAGATACGCAGTATTTT
TRBD1,TRBJ1-1,TRBV20-1,once,CSASKTGPLNTEAFF,TGCAGTGCTAGTAAGACAGGGCCCTTGAACACTGAAGCTTTCTTT
NA,TRBJ1-5,TRBV27,NA,CASSLQGSNQPQHF,TGTGCCAGCAGTTTACAAGGGAGCAATCAGCCCCAGCATTTT
NA,TRBJ1-2,TRBV18,NA,CASSPPETGYGYTF,TGTGCCAGCTCACCACCGGAGACAGGCTATGGCTACACCTTC
NA,TRBJ1-5,TRBV7-8,NA,CASSLAGQLFNQPQHF,TGTGCCAGCAGCTTAGCGGGGCAGCTTTTCAATCAGCCCCAGCATTTT
NA,TRBJ1-2,TRBV27,few,CASSPARTAAGGYGYTF,TGTGCCAGCAGTCCCGCCCGGACCGCGGCGGGGGGCTATGGCTACACCTTC
NA,TRBJ2-3,TRBV5-1,NA,CASYGGSRPTDTQYF,TGCGCCAGCTACGGAGGCTCGCGACCGACTGATACGCAGTATTTT
NA,TRBJ1-1,TRBV4-3,NA,CASRGGSTEAFF,TGCGCCAGCAGAGGGGGAAGCACTGAAGCTTTCTTT
NA,TRBJ1-1,TRBV27,once,CASSPRVPLGTEAFF,TGTGCCAGCAGCCCAAGGGTACCACTGGGCACTGAAGCTTTCTTT
TRBD2,TRBJ2-1,TRBV7-2,NA,CASSSKNRTSGRLYNEQFF,TGTGCCAGCAGCTCAAAAAACCGGACTAGCGGGAGACTCTACAATGAGCAGTTCTTC
TRBD1,TRBJ2-2,TRBV19,NA,CASSIVGQGTGELFF,TGTGCCAGTAGTATAGTGGGACAGGGGACCGGGGAGCTGTTTTTT
NA,TRBJ1-3,TRBV2,NA,CATREGFGSGNTIYF,TGTGCCACGCGGGAGGGTTTCGGCTCTGGAAACACCATATATTTT
NA,TRBJ2-5,TRBV29-1,NA,CSVEASGSFLETQYF,NA
TRBD1,TRBJ1-1,TRBV9,once,CASSVGGQEAFF,TGTGCCAGCAGCGTAGGTGGACAGGAGGCTTTCTTT
TRBD2,TRBJ2-5,TRBV5-1,NA,CASSLASGVETQYF,TGCGCCAGCAGCTTGGCTAGCGGTGTGGAGACCCAGTACTTC
TRBD1,TRBJ1-2,TRBV19,NA,CASSIFRTGKSPYGYTF,TGTGCCAGTAGTATCTTTAGGACAGGGAAATCCCCCTATGGCTACACCTTC
TRBD1,TRBJ2-2,TRBV7-2,NA,CASSRDRVTGELFF,TGTGCCAGCAGCCGTGACAGGGTCACCGGGGAGCTGTTTTTT
NA,TRBJ1-6,TRBV18,NA,CASSPLQRDTDSPLHF,TGTGCCAGCTCACCGCTCCAACGGGACACGGATTCACCCCTCCACTTT
NA,TRBJ2-3,TRBV10-3,NA,CAITLGGRSTDTQYF,TGTGCCATCACCCTGGGGGGACGGAGCACAGATACGCAGTATTTT
NA,TRBJ1-5,TRBV19,NA,CASSVTTGNQPQHF,TGTGCCAGTAGTGTAACAACGGGCAATCAGCCCCAGCATTTT
NA,TRBJ2-5,TRBV2,NA,CASREEQETQYF,TGTGCCAGCCGGGAAGAGCAAGAGACCCAGTACTTC
TRBD1,TRBJ2-7,TRBV24-1,NA,CATSDARGGRQGSSYEQYF,TGTGCCACCAGTGACGCTCGAGGGGGTCGACAGGGGAGCTCCTACGAGCAGTACTTC
NA,TRBJ1-2,TRBV6-5,NA,CASKEETGYYYGYTF,TGTGCCAGCAAAGAGGAAACAGGGTATTACTATGGCTACACCTTC
NA,TRBJ1-4,TRBV28,NA,CASSFVQSNEKLFF,TGTGCCAGCAGTTTTGTACAGTCTAATGAAAAACTGTTTTTT
TRBD1,TRBJ1-2,TRBV18,NA,CASSPPTGQGDYGYTF,TGTGCCAGCTCACCACCAACGGGACAGGGGGACTATGGCTACACCTTC
TRBD2,TRBJ2-1,TRBV30,NA,CAWSLGGSSYNEQFF,TGTGCCTGGAGCCTCGGGGGGAGCTCCTACAATGAGCAGTTCTTC
NA,TRBJ1-1,TRBV7-8,NA,CASSLATGNTEAFF,TGTGCCAGCAGCTTGGCGACAGGGAACACTGAAGCTTTCTTT
NA,TRBJ2-6,TRBV18,NA,CASSPIASGANVLTF,TGTGCCAGCTCACCCATTGCCTCTGGGGCCAACGTCCTGACTTTC
NA,TRBJ2-7,TRBV12-3/TRBV12-4,once,CASSLGEQEQYF,TGTGCCAGCAGTTTAGGGGAGCAAGAGCAGTACTTC
NA,TRBJ2-5,TRBV7-3,NA,CASSLQGQETQYF,TGTGCCAGCAGCTTACAGGGACAAGAGACCCAGTACTTC
TRBD1,TRBJ1-1,TRBV9,NA,CASSPRQGMNTEAFF,TGTGCCAGCAGCCCGAGACAGGGGATGAACACTGAAGCTTTCTTT
TRBD2,TRBJ2-2,TRBV2,NA,CASTETFLASGRAPGELFF,TGTGCCAGCACCGAAACGTTTCTCGCTAGCGGGAGGGCCCCCGGGGAGCTGTTTTTT
NA,TRBJ1-2,TRBV29-1,NA,CSVPHGGNYGYTF,TGCAGCGTTCCGCACGGGGGAAACTATGGCTACACCTTC
NA,TRBJ1-1,TRBV13,NA,CASSFRPEGGEAFF,TGTGCCAGCAGCTTTCGACCTGAGGGAGGTGAAGCTTTCTTT
TRBD1,TRBJ1-5,TRBV5-1,NA,CASSPRTGSNQPQHF,TGCGCCAGCAGCCCCCGGACAGGGAGCAATCAGCCCCAGCATTTT
TRBD1,TRBJ1-1,TRBV2,NA,CARGDATGRTEAFF,TGTGCCAGAGGTGACGCGACAGGGAGGACTGAAGCTTTCTTT
TRBD1,TRBJ1-5,TRBV28,NA,CASSLPRTGGYSNQPQHF,TGTGCCAGCAGTCTACCCCGGACAGGGGGCTATAGCAATCAGCCCCAGCATTTT
TRBD2,TRBJ2-1,TRBV6-4,NA,CASSGLAGGLQFF,TGTGCCAGCAGCGGACTAGCGGGAGGGCTGCAGTTCTTC
NA,TRBJ2-2,TRBV18,NA,CASSPSGGANTGELFF,TGTGCCAGCTCACCAAGTGGAGGGGCAAACACCGGGGAGCTGTTTTTT
NA,TRBJ1-2,TRBV7-9,NA,CASSRSGRANYGYTF,TGTGCCAGCAGCCGCAGTGGGAGAGCTAACTATGGCTACACCTTC
TRBD1,TRBJ1-1,TRBV24-1,NA,CATSGPGQGKTEAFF,TGTGCCACCAGTGGGCCGGGACAGGGGAAAACTGAAGCTTTCTTT
NA,TRBJ1-2,TRBV6-5,few,CASSYSTGGWGYTF,TGTGCCAGCAGTTACTCGACCGGGGGCTGGGGCTACACCTTC
NA,TRBJ1-2,TRBV19,NA,CASSPRVGADYGYTF,TGTGCCAGTAGTCCGCGGGTGGGGGCGGACTATGGCTACACCTTC
NA,TRBJ2-7,TRBV20-1,NA,CSARLDYEQYF,TGCAGTGCTAGACTCGACTACGAGCAGTACTTC
NA,TRBJ2-2,TRBV30,NA,CAWKRDELSGELFF,TGTGCCTGGAAGCGCGATGAATTAAGCGGGGAGCTGTTTTTT
NA,TRBJ2-7,TRBV5-5,NA,CASSSLSSYEQYF,TGTGCCAGCAGCAGCCTCAGTTCCTACGAGCAGTACTTC
NA,TRBJ1-4,TRBV10-1,NA,CASSEGNANEKLFF,TGCGCCAGCAGTGAAGGGAACGCAAATGAAAAACTGTTTTTT
TRBD1,TRBJ2-3,TRBV19,NA,CASRPSAGTGGADTQYF,TGTGCCAGTAGACCTTCCGCGGGGACAGGGGGTGCAGATACGCAGTATTTT
TRBD2,TRBJ2-1,TRBV6-4,NA,CASSDYSAGGSYNEQFF,TGTGCCAGCAGTGACTATTCGGCGGGGGGATCATACAATGAGCAGTTCTTC
TRBD2,TRBJ2-1,TRBV7-9,NA,CAGGSASGTYNEQFF,TGTGCCGGTGGGTCGGCTAGCGGCACCTACAATGAGCAGTTCTTC
NA,TRBJ1-2,TRBV9,NA,CASSVAQGGNGYTF,TGTGCCAGCAGCGTAGCACAGGGAGGAAATGGCTACACCTTC
NA,TRBJ1-1,TRBV5-6,NA,CASSLSGGASTEAFF,TGTGCCAGCAGCTTGTCCGGGGGCGCGAGCACTGAAGCTTTCTTT